These 12 T cell receptor beta chains were sequenced from one sample in a study of OX40 agonist ivuxolimab in advanced cancers. Sequenced by immunoSEQ multiplex PCR; TCRdb stores in-frame clones only, minus some. Found here are tens of thousands of clones, 88% of them singletons; the top ten hold 9.5% to 15%. This sample comprised CD4+ or CD8+ T cells sorted from blood, obtained in a trial of the OX40 agonist ivuxolimab. These TCRs come from an adult with an advanced solid tumor such as melanoma, head and neck, liver or kidney cancer.

The V gene is TRBV30, the J gene TRBJ1-1; the D is unclear. Germline values: CDR1 GTSNPN, CDR2 SVGIG (reference sequence). V lost 2 bases to trimming and J lost 0 bases, with 1 base between them. The CDR3 contains 11 residues. This CDR3 reads CAWSLNTEAFF. The CDR3 region has the DNA TGTGCCTGGAGTCTGAACACTGAAGCTTTCTTT.

The genes are TRBV19 and TRBJ2-1; D might be TRBD1 (5 bases). CDR1 is LNHDA, CDR2 SQIVND, per germline (reference sequence). This CDR3 is 11 amino acids long. Trimming left V 6 bases short and J 12 bases short, with 12 bases between. CDR3 nucleotide sequence: TGTGCCAGTAGGCTGGGCAGGGTGCAGTTCTTC. Amino acid sequence: CASRLGRVQFF.

J is TRBJ2-1 and V is TRBV7-8; 9 bases agree with TRBD2. V lost 3 bases, J lost 9 bases, and 15 bases stayed unmatched. Per germline, CDR1 SGHVS and CDR2 FQNEAQ. CDR3 length: 17 residues. The CDR3 DNA follows: TGTGCCAGCAGCTTTCTTATTAGCGGGAGCCTCGTTACTGAGCAGTTCTTC. This sequence encodes CASSFLISGSLVTEQFF.

This chain joins TRBV28 and TRBJ1-5; D unresolved. The V end was cut by 8 bases, the J end by 7 bases, with 15 bases between. From germline, CDR1 is MDHEN and CDR2 SYDVKM. The CDR3 contains 13 residues. Written as DNA, the CDR3 is TGTGCCAGCCGTCGGGTCGGAGGACAGCCCCAGCATTTT. Protein: CASRRVGGQPQHF.

About this clone itself: Different DNA sequences within this sample yield the same CDR3. The chain recombines TRBV27 with TRBJ1-1, with D uncertain. V was trimmed by 2 bases and J by 0 bases, leaving 7 bases between them. This CDR3 has 14 residues. Germline V lookup: CDR1 MNHEY, CDR2 SMNVEV (reference sequence). As DNA, the CDR3 is TGTGCCAGCAGTTTAGCAGGCCTGAACACTGAAGCTTTCTTT. It is translated as CASSLAGLNTEAFF.

The CDR3 loop reads CASSKRTAYEQYF. CDR3 DNA sequence: TGTGCCAGTAGTAAAAGGACTGCCTACGAGCAGTACTTC. The chain uses TRBV19 and TRBJ2-7; a possible D gene is TRBD2 (5 bases). V lost 4 bases and J lost 2, with 9 bases in between. Germline CDR1 is LNHDA and CDR2 is SQIVND (reference sequence). This CDR3 contains 13 residues.

The gene calls are TRBV21-1 and TRBJ1-2; the table's D call of TRBD1 was not tested on the DNA. TRBV21-1 is recorded as a pseudogene. The CDR3 totals 16 residues. CDR3 in amino acids: CASSKGVQGAIYGYTF. DNA for the CDR3: TGTGCCAGCAGCAAAGGGGTGCAGGGGGCAATCTATGGCTACACCTTC.

This clone was seen a single time. The rearrangement links TRBV7-6 to TRBJ1-5; weak D call: TRBD1 (5 bases). CDR1 and CDR2 (germline): SGHVS, FNYEAQ. Deletions cut 5 bases from V and 2 bases from J, with 16 bases between. There are 16 residues in the CDR3. CDR3 nucleotide sequence: TGTGCCAGCAGCGGGGACGGTCGTTTCGGCAATCAGCCCCAGCATTTT. This translates into CASSGDGRFGNQPQHF.

The CDR3 region has the DNA TGTGCCAGCAGCCATCCCTTGCAGGCCAGTCACGAGCAGTACTTC. Encoded protein: CASSHPLQASHEQYF. The rearrangement uses TRBV4-2 and TRBJ2-7; D is uncertain. CDR3 length: 15 residues. Germline CDR1 and CDR2: LGHNA and YNFKEQ. Trimming took 3 bases from V and 5 from J, leaving 17 bases between them.

This rearrangement joins TRBV27 to TRBJ2-7; D remains ambiguous. V was pared by 3 bases and J by 3 bases, with 12 bases between. The CDR3 covers 14 residues. Germline V gives CDR1 MNHEY, CDR2 SMNVEV (reference sequence). CDR3 loop: CASSFGPGYYEQYF. The CDR3 coding sequence is TGTGCCAGCAGTTTTGGGCCTGGCTACTACGAGCAGTACTTC.

The CDR3 nucleotides are TGCAGCGTTGAAGAAGGGACTAGCTGGAGCTCCTACAATGAGCAGTTCTTC. Translated, it gives CSVEEGTSWSSYNEQFF. The chain recombines TRBV29-1 with TRBJ2-1; 9 bases map to TRBD2. This CDR3 is built from 17 residues. V was pared by 0 bases and J by 0 bases, with 6 bases of the junction left unmatched. Germline V gives CDR1 SQVTM, CDR2 ANQGSEA.

The rearrangement joins TRBV6-6 to TRBJ2-1, with a possible D match to TRBD2 (6 bases). Deletions cut 6 bases from V and 7 bases from J, with 22 bases between. CDR1 and CDR2 (germline): MNHNY, SVGAGI (reference sequence). The CDR3 is 16 amino acids. CDR3 sequence (DNA): TGTGCCAGCAGAGACGTCACGGGAGATGGTTGGAATGAGCAGTTCTTC. Translation gives CASRDVTGDGWNEQFF.